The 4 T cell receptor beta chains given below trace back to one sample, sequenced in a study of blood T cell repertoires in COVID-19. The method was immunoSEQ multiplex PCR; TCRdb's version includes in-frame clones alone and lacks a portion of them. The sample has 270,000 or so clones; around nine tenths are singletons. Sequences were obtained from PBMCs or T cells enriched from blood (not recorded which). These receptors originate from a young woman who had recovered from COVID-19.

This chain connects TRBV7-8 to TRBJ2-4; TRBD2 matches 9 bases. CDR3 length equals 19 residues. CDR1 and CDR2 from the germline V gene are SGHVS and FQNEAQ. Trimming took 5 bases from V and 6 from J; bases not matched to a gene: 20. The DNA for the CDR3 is TGTGCCAGCAGCCCACCTCCCTGGACTAGCGTCCTCACGGGAAACATTCAGTACTTC. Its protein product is CASSPPPWTSVLTGNIQYF.

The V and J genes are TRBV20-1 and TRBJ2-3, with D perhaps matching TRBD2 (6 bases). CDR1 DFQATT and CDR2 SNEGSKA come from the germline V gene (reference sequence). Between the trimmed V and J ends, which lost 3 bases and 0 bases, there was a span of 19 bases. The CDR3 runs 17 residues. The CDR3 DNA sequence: TGCAGTGCTAGTTACCCCGGGACTCACTCTAGCACAGATACGCAGTATTTT. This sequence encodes CSASYPGTHSSTDTQYF.

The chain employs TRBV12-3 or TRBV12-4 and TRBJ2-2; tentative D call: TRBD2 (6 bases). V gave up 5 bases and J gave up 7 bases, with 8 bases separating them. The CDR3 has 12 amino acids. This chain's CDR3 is CASSAGNGELFF. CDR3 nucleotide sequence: TGTGCCAGCAGTGCGGGAAACGGGGAGCTGTTTTTT.

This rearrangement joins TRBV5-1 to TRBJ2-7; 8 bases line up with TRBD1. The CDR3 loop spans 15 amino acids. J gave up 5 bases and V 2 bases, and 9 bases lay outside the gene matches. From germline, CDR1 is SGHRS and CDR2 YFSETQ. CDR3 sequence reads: CASSLGQGVRDEQYF. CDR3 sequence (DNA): TGCGCCAGCAGCTTAGGACAGGGCGTACGTGACGAGCAGTACTTC.